The clone carrying this TCR beta chain was counted only a few times. The antigen remains undetermined. Other DNA sequences of this sample code for an identical CDR3. Since all of the isolated RNA was reverse transcribed, expressed TCRB transcripts were what got sequenced. TCRdb's copy holds only in-frame clones and misses some; the assay was immunoSEQ multiplex PCR. The sample holds fewer than 650,000 clones, roughly a sixth seen once. Sorted cells reached over 98% purity in every population. This entry belongs to a study of beta chain features in type 1 diabetes. Across the study: Sorted cells from all samples, numbering 107,917,701, were examined.

The V end was cut by 0 bases, the J end by 2 bases, with 9 bases between. Per the germline V gene, CDR1 is SGHRS and CDR2 is YFSETQ. The CDR3 is made up of 15 amino acids. Study-wide results and caveats: TCRB CDR3s from Type 1 diabetes patients were moderately but significantly shorter in all four CD4+ subsets.

This clonotype originated in a man younger than 30 in good health. This rearrangement joins TRBV5-1 to TRBJ2-1; D could derive from TRBD1 or TRBD2 (5 bases each). Sequencing input: naive CD4+ T cells from blood. The CDR3 DNA sequence: TGCGCCAGCAGCTTGGATGGGGGAACCTACAATGAGCAGTTCTTC. It specifies CASSLDGGTYNEQFF.